One sample yielded the 23 T cell receptor beta chains listed below, sequenced in a study of T cells in women clearing cervical HPV infection. TCRdb keeps only in-frame clones here, not all; method: immunoSEQ multiplex PCR. Here the sample table reports roughly 34,000 clones. Sequencing input: blood buffy coat. The receptors originated from a woman aged 18-69 years with a cervical HPV16 infection that either progressed to CIN3+ or cleared (not recorded which).

On this clone itself: The read ends 3 residues early relative to the CDR3; the germline J gene fills the gap. J is TRBJ2-4 and V is TRBV4-2; D is tentatively TRBD1 or TRBD2 (7 bases each). Looked up from germline, CDR1 is LGHNA and CDR2 is YNFKEQ. The CDR3 has 20 amino acids. CDR3 in amino acids: CASSPPPTTGRGTANYGQYF. CDR3 DNA (partial): TGTGCCAGCAGCCCACCGCCAACCACAGGGAGGGGGACAGCTAACTATGGT.

Worth noting for this clone: The sequenced fragment ends 3 residues before the CDR3 boundary, so the rest is inferred from the germline J gene. This chain uses TRBV7-8 with TRBJ2-3; 7 bases align to TRBD1. Germline loops: CDR1 SGHVS, CDR2 FQNEAQ. The CDR3 totals 14 residues. The sequenced CDR3 bases are TGTGCCAGCAGCCCTGACAGGGCTCAAGAGACG. Translating gives CASSPDRAQET. The entire CDR3 is CASSPDRAQETQYF.

On this clone itself: The DNA ends 3 residues before the CDR3 does, and the rest of the CDR3 is filled in from the germline J gene. The chain combines TRBV7-2 with TRBJ2-3, with D possibly being TRBD2 (5 bases). This CDR3 comprises 15 residues. The V gene's germline CDR1 is SGHTA and CDR2 FQGNSA. The sequenced CDR3 bases are TGTGCCAGCAGCCCCGGACGGGGTGGCAATCAGCCG. Its protein is CASSPGRGGNQP. Given in full, the CDR3 is CASSPGRGGNQPQYF.

Details on this clone: The CDR3 end lies 3 residues beyond the end of the read and is filled in from the germline J gene. This chain links TRBV7-6 with TRBJ2-7; 13 bases align to TRBD2. There are 18 residues in the CDR3. V lost 5 bases and J lost 3; bases outside the gene matches: 13. Germline V gives CDR1 SGHVS, CDR2 FNYEAQ. The part of the CDR3 DNA that was read is TGTGCCAGCAGCCCCCGACTAGCGGGAGGTGGGGGGCTCTACGAG. The encoded protein is CASSPRLAGGGGLYE. The complete CDR3 sequence is CASSPRLAGGGGLYEQYF.

Points on this clone: The CDR3 end lies 3 residues beyond the end of the read and is filled in from the germline J gene. The chain recombines TRBV7-3 with TRBJ2-1; TRBD2 matches 11 bases. Germline lookup yields CDR1 SGHTA and CDR2 FQGTGA. V lost 5 bases and J lost 8; bases outside the gene matches: 8. The length of the CDR3 is 15 residues. Partial CDR3 DNA: TGTGCCAGCAGCAAAAAAAGTAGCGGGAGGGATGAG. Translation: CASSKKSSGRDE. The whole CDR3 reads CASSKKSSGRDEQFF.

Notes on this clone: The read halts 3 residues ahead of the CDR3 end, with the missing end drawn from the germline J gene. The genes are TRBV19 and TRBJ2-5; D remains ambiguous. Trimming shortened V by 7 bases and J by 4 bases, and 13 bases separated the two germline ends. The CDR3 runs to 13 residues. CDR1 is LNHDA, CDR2 SQIVND, per germline (reference sequence). The CDR3 bases that were read are TGTGCCAGTAATCGGGTTAGAGGAGAGACC. It translates to CASNRVRGET. The whole CDR3 reads CASNRVRGETQYF.

For this clone: The CDR3 is cut off 3 residues early in the read; its end comes from the germline J gene. The V and J genes are TRBV4-2 and TRBJ2-5; tentative D call: TRBD1 (5 bases). The CDR3 runs 16 residues. Germline lookup yields CDR1 LGHNA and CDR2 YNFKEQ. Trimming took off 0 bases at V and 2 bases at J, with 13 bases between the two ends. This CDR3 reads CASSQENQNRQETQYF. The part of the CDR3 DNA that was read is TGTGCCAGCAGCCAAGAGAATCAGAACAGGCAAGAGACC.

A note on this clone: The CDR3 extends 3 residues past the end of the read, so its final part is completed from the germline J gene. The V call is TRBV2, the J call TRBJ2-1; 9 nucleotides line up with TRBD2. With V trimmed by 3 bases and J by 9 bases, 9 bases remained unmatched. Germline V gene lookup returns CDR1 SNHLY and CDR2 FYNNEI. CDR3 size: 15 residues. The CDR3 DNA, read in part, is TGTGCCAGCAGTGATATCTTAGCGGGGGATGCTGAG. Translated: CASSDILAGDAE. The CDR3, in full, reads CASSDILAGDAEQFF.

Regarding this clone: The read ends 3 residues shy of where the CDR3 ends; the end is completed using the germline J gene. The chain has TRBV10-3 and TRBJ1-2, with 9 bases lining up with TRBD1. The germline CDR1 and CDR2 sequences are ENHRY and SYGVKD. V trimming: 5 bases; J trimming: 6 bases; junction bases outside the gene matches: 4. The CDR3 runs 13 residues. The CDR3: CAISLRTGDGYTF. CDR3 bases read: TGTGCCATCAGTTTGCGGACAGGGGATGGC.

In the case of this clone: From the germline J gene comes the end of the CDR3, since the read stops 3 residues before it. The genes are TRBV10-3 and TRBJ1-2; 7 bases match TRBD1. Germline lookup yields CDR1 ENHRY and CDR2 SYGVKD. This CDR3 has 15 residues. The trim removed 5 bases at V and 4 bases at J, leaving 10 bases unmatched. CDR3 DNA (partial): TGTGCCATCAGTACTACAGGGGAGGGTTTCTATGGC. Its protein is CAISTTGEGFYG. In full, the CDR3 is CAISTTGEGFYGYTF.

Concerning this clone itself: From the germline J gene comes the end of the CDR3, since the read stops 3 residues before it. V usage is TRBV5-4 and J usage is TRBJ2-3; the D gene is possibly TRBD2 (7 bases). V dropped 1 base and J dropped 6 bases, with 18 bases sitting between them. Per germline, CDR1 SGHNT and CDR2 YYREEE (reference sequence). The CDR3 has 16 amino acids. The CDR3 region is CASSLTRGGRGDTQYF. The CDR3 DNA, read in part, is TGTGCCAGCAGCTTGACGAGGGGGGGACGGGGGGATACG.

Worth noting for this clone: The sequenced fragment ends 3 residues before the CDR3 boundary, so the rest is inferred from the germline J gene. This sequence joins TRBV20-1 and TRBJ2-5; maybe TRBD2 (7 bases). CDR1 DFQATT and CDR2 SNEGSKA come from the germline V gene (reference sequence). The CDR3 is 16 residues long. V lost 3 bases and J lost 0, with 17 bases in between. Partial CDR3 DNA: TGCAGTGCTAGGACTCAGAGGGGGGGGTACCAAGAGACC. Translating it yields CSARTQRGGYQET. The complete CDR3 reads CSARTQRGGYQETQYF.

Points on this clone: The read terminates 3 residues before the CDR3 end, so the remaining end is supplied by the germline J gene. The chain links TRBV7-9 to TRBJ2-3, with D possibly being TRBD2 (6 bases). Germline V gene data show CDR1 as SEHNR and CDR2 as FQNEAQ (reference sequence). The CDR3 has 14 residues. The CDR3 sequence is CASSPKTSVETQYF. The part of the CDR3 DNA that was read is TGTGCCAGCAGCCCAAAGACTAGTGTAGAGACG.

Partial CDR3 DNA: TGCAGTGCTAGGGGCAGGTCCGGGACTAGCGGGGGGGCGAACACCGGGGAG. It codes for CSARGRSGTSGGANTGE. The CDR3 reads in full as CSARGRSGTSGGANTGELFF. The V call is TRBV20-1, the J call TRBJ2-2; TRBD2 matches at 16 bases. The read comes to an end 3 residues before the CDR3 does, leaving the germline J gene to fill in the end. CDR1 and CDR2 from the germline V gene are DFQATT and SNEGSKA (reference sequence). Germline trimming cut 3 bases from V and 0 bases from J; bases unmatched to any gene: 10. CDR3 length: 20 amino acids.

The CDR3: CAWSAGTGHYGYTF. CDR3 bases read: TGTGCCTGGAGCGCCGGGACAGGGCACTATGGC. The V gene is TRBV30, the J gene TRBJ1-2; 9 nucleotides match TRBD1. The DNA ends 3 residues before the CDR3 does, and the rest of the CDR3 is filled in from the germline J gene. Germline V gene lookup returns CDR1 GTSNPN and CDR2 SVGIG (reference sequence). Trimming cost V 3 bases and J 3 bases; bases outside gene matches: 5. The CDR3 runs to 14 residues.

In regard to this clone: The read comes to an end 3 residues before the CDR3 does, leaving the germline J gene to fill in the end. The chain has TRBV5-4 and TRBJ1-2; 8 positions match TRBD1. In germline, CDR1 is SGHNT, CDR2 YYREEE (reference sequence). The CDR3 covers 14 residues. The CDR3 protein is CASSLGQGMRGYTF. The sequenced CDR3 bases are TGTGCCAGCAGCTTGGGACAGGGGATGCGGGGC. Supplemented by reference TRBV5-4 and TRBJ1-2, the full variable domain reads ETGVTQSPTHLIKTRGQQVTLRCSSQSGHNTVSWYQQALGQGPQFIFQYYREEENGRGNFPPRFSGLQFPNYSSELNVNALELDDSALYLCASSLGQGMRGYTFGSGTRLTVV.

This clone registers medium-sized (0.01 to 0.1%) by frequency. The read terminates 3 residues before the CDR3 end, so the remaining end is supplied by the germline J gene. The chain couples TRBV23-1 to TRBJ1-2; 7 positions agree with TRBD1. TRBV23-1 carries the ORF label, with uncertain function. CDR3 length equals 14 residues. The ends lost 7 bases at V and 5 bases at J; junction bases unmatched: 10. CDR3 in amino acids: CASIPGQLFYGYTF. CDR3 DNA (partial): TGCGCCAGCATTCCGGGACAGTTATTTTATGGC.

Worth noting for this clone: The read falls 3 residues short of the CDR3 end, and the missing part is taken from the germline J gene. The chain combines TRBV6-1 with TRBJ1-1; D unresolved. V was shortened by 4 bases and J by 2 bases, with 11 bases between the two germline ends. The CDR3 contains 14 residues. The germline V gene has CDR1 MNHNS and CDR2 SASEGT. Partial CDR3 DNA: TGTGCCAGCAGTGGGGTTCTAGGAAACACTGAA. This gives the protein CASSGVLGNTE. The whole CDR3 region reads CASSGVLGNTEAFF.

Remarks on this clone: The read falls 3 residues short of the CDR3 end, and the missing part is taken from the germline J gene. The gene calls are TRBV11-1 and TRBJ2-1; D might be TRBD2 (6 bases). Trimming cost V 4 bases and J 2 bases, with 12 bases left between them. The CDR3 is 15 residues long. CDR1 SGHAT and CDR2 FQDESV come from the germline V gene (reference sequence). CDR3 amino acids: CASSSTSLAYNEQFF. Partial CDR3 DNA: TGTGCCAGCAGCTCTACTAGCTTGGCCTACAATGAG.

Notes on this clone: From the germline J gene comes the end of the CDR3, since the read stops 3 residues before it. The chain uses TRBV6-2 or TRBV6-3 and TRBJ1-1, with a weak D call TRBD1 (6 bases). The length of the CDR3 is 15 residues. V was cut by 0 bases and J by 0 bases, with 8 bases left in between. Germline V gene data show CDR1 as MNHEY and CDR2 as SVGEGT. The CDR3 loop reads CASSYSTGMNTEAFF. The DNA read from the CDR3 is TGTGCCAGCAGTTACTCAACAGGGATGAACACTGAA.

Comments on this clone: The read terminates 3 residues before the CDR3 end, so the remaining end is supplied by the germline J gene. V is TRBV20-1 and J is TRBJ2-7; D is possibly TRBD1 (5 bases). Trimming shortened V by 4 bases and J by 3 bases, and 10 bases separated the two germline ends. The CDR3 loop spans 12 amino acids. Germline-derived CDR1 and CDR2 are DFQATT and SNEGSKA (reference sequence). The sequenced CDR3 bases are TGCAGTGCTATCGACAGATACTACGAG. Amino acid sequence: CSAIDRYYE. The entire CDR3 sequence reads CSAIDRYYEQYF.

On this clone: The read halts 3 residues ahead of the CDR3 end, with the missing end drawn from the germline J gene. The chain has TRBV7-6 and TRBJ2-7; perhaps TRBD1 as D (6 bases). CDR1 is SGHVS and CDR2 is FNYEAQ in the germline V gene. V was shortened by 5 bases and J by 1 base, with 9 bases between the two germline ends. The CDR3 has 13 residues. CDR3 DNA (partial): TGTGCCAGCAGCGCCGGACAGTCCTACGAG. Protein: CASSAGQSYE. Given in full, the CDR3 is CASSAGQSYEQYF.

About this clone: Read coverage stops 3 residues before the CDR3 terminus; the germline J gene supplies the remainder. The gene calls are TRBV6-1 and TRBJ2-6, with a possible D match to TRBD1 (5 bases). The CDR3 length is 18 residues. Germline V gene sequence: CDR1 MNHNS, CDR2 SASEGT. The V and J ends lost 0 bases and 4 bases respectively, with 16 bases between them. CDR3 DNA, as far as it was read: TGTGCCAGCAGTGAAGCTCGCTACTTTGACAGCGGGGCCAACGTC. Translation gives CASSEARYFDSGANV. The full CDR3 sequence reads CASSEARYFDSGANVLTF.